These 20 T cell receptor beta chains were all obtained from the same sample, sequenced in a study. Data came from immunoSEQ multiplex PCR; TCRdb stores just in-frame clones and leaves some out. The table shows under 65,000 clones, with approximately 95% occurring only once. Sequenced sample: PBMCs. The receptors were sampled from a man aged 35 to 55 with rheumatoid arthritis.

CDR3 region: CAWSVQGSSGNTIYF. The CDR3 DNA reads as TGTGCCTGGAGTGTACAGGGCAGCTCTGGAAACACCATATATTTT. The V and J genes are TRBV30 and TRBJ1-3, with a tentative D call TRBD1 (6 bases). The ends were cut back, 0 bases at V and 0 bases at J, with 9 bases in the middle. This CDR3 has 15 residues. Germline lookup yields CDR1 GTSNPN and CDR2 SVGIG (reference sequence).

This clone showed up just a few times. The CDR3 protein is CASSLERGPYEQYF. CDR3 bases: TGTGCCAGCAGCTTAGAGCGGGGGCCCTACGAGCAGTACTTC. The chain is built from TRBV7-2 and TRBJ2-7; 8 bases fit TRBD2. This CDR3 comprises 14 residues. Germline assignment: CDR1 SGHTA and CDR2 FQGNSA. V shed 1 base, J shed 2 bases, and the junction held 1 base outside the gene matches. Complete variable domain (other parts from reference TRBV7-2 and TRBJ2-7): GAGVSQSPSNKVTEKGKDVELRCDPISGHTALYWYRQSLGQGLEFLIYFQGNSAPDKSGLPSDRFSAERTGGSVSTLTIQRTQQEDSAVYLCASSLERGPYEQYFGPGTRLTVT.

V and J are TRBV13 and TRBJ2-7; the match to TRBD1 covers 7 bases. Germline V lookup: CDR1 PRHDT, CDR2 FYEKMQ (reference sequence). With V trimmed by 1 base and J by 1 base, 10 bases remained unmatched. The CDR3 contains 17 residues. The CDR3 here is CASSLVGGPGQSYEQYF. CDR3 in DNA: TGTGCCAGCAGCTTAGTAGGGGGACCGGGACAGTCCTACGAGCAGTACTTC.

The V and J genes are TRBV5-1 and TRBJ1-6; D remains ambiguous. The ends were cut back, 7 bases at V and 9 bases at J, with 20 bases in the middle. This CDR3 has 15 amino acids. The germline V gene encodes CDR1 SGHRS and CDR2 YFSETQ. The DNA for the CDR3 is TGCGCCAGCGCTCTCGATATGTCTGGCAGTTCACCCCTCCACTTT. Its translation is CASALDMSGSSPLHF. Full variable domain (missing parts from reference TRBV5-1 and TRBJ1-6): KAGVTQTPRYLIKTRGQQVTLSCSPISGHRSVSWYQQTPGQGLQFLFEYFSETQRNKGNFPGRFSGRQFSNSRSEMNVSTLELGDSALYLCASALDMSGSSPLHFGNGTRLTVT.

The chain combines TRBV6-5 with TRBJ1-2, with D perhaps TRBD1 (6 bases). The V gene's germline CDR1 is MNHEY and CDR2 SVGAGI. V lost 8 bases to trimming and J lost 8 bases, with 24 bases between them. This CDR3 has 15 amino acids. The CDR3 sequence is CASRKLDRLVGGYTF. CDR3 coding DNA: TGTGCCAGCCGGAAGTTAGACAGGCTTGTAGGAGGCTACACCTTC.

CDR3 sequence reads: CASSDPSGGPNEQYF. The CDR3 DNA reads as TGCGCCAGCAGCGACCCGTCAGGCGGACCGAACGAGCAGTACTTC. This chain links TRBV5-1 with TRBJ2-7; D call uncertain. There are 15 residues in the CDR3. V was cut by 4 bases and J by 5 bases, with 19 bases left in between. Germline assignment: CDR1 SGHRS and CDR2 YFSETQ.

This chain uses TRBV6-2 or TRBV6-3 with TRBJ1-4; a weak D match, TRBD1 (5 bases). CDR1 and CDR2 from the germline V gene are MNHEY and SVGEGT. The ends were cut back, 0 bases at V and 14 bases at J, with 13 bases in the middle. This CDR3 spans 13 amino acids. Here the CDR3 reads CASSYSGVGDLFF. The CDR3 coding sequence is TGTGCCAGCAGTTACTCGGGGGTGGGAGATCTGTTTTTT.

About this clone: Other DNA sequences within the sample encode an identical CDR3. The chain carries TRBV18 and TRBJ1-5; D unclear. The V end lost 0 bases, the J end lost 4 bases, and 1 base lay between the germline ends. The CDR3 runs to 12 residues. Per germline, CDR1 KGHSH and CDR2 LQKENI. In DNA, the CDR3 is TGTGCCAGCTCACCACCTAATCAGCCCCAGCATTTT. Protein sequence: CASSPPNQPQHF.

Only one count was recorded for this clone. This rearrangement joins TRBV11-2 to TRBJ1-5; tentative D call: TRBD1 (5 bases). The length of the CDR3 is 15 residues. The germline V and J ends were trimmed by 5 bases and 2 bases, with 13 bases remaining between them. Germline lookup yields CDR1 SGHAT and CDR2 FQNNGV. Written as DNA, the CDR3 is TGTGCCAGCAGCCCCGGGCAGGGCCGCAATCAGCCCCAGCATTTT. Translated, it gives CASSPGQGRNQPQHF.

The chain recombines TRBV2 with TRBJ1-5, with a tentative D call TRBD1 (6 bases). This CDR3 has 15 residues. Trimming cost V 3 bases and J 4 bases, with 13 bases left between them. Germline values: CDR1 SNHLY, CDR2 FYNNEI. This CDR3 reads CASSDGGPVNQPQHF. CDR3 in DNA: TGTGCCAGCAGTGACGGGGGGCCAGTTAATCAGCCCCAGCATTTT.

J is TRBJ2-3 and V is TRBV7-2, with unresolved D. Germline CDR1 is SGHTA and CDR2 is FQGNSA. The ends were cut back, 4 bases at V and 7 bases at J, with 9 bases in the middle. There are 12 residues in the CDR3. Here the CDR3 DNA reads TGTGCCAGCAGCTCCCCCCTAAATACGCAGTATTTT. It encodes CASSSPLNTQYF.

The rearrangement links TRBV18 to TRBJ1-6; no firm D call. Germline CDR1 is KGHSH and CDR2 is LQKENI. The CDR3 has 17 amino acids. Trimming shortened V by 2 bases and J by 3 bases, and 14 bases separated the two germline ends. The CDR3 region has the DNA TGTGCCAGCTCACCAATCCGGGTGAGGTACTATAATTCACCCCTCCACTTT. This encodes CASSPIRVRYYNSPLHF.

The gene calls are TRBV5-1 and TRBJ2-1; 9 bases are shared with TRBD2. Germline V gene data show CDR1 as SGHRS and CDR2 as YFSETQ. The CDR3 spans 16 residues. The ends lost 1 base at V and 3 bases at J; junction bases unmatched: 5. The CDR3 sequence: CASSLQGLAGYNEQFF. The CDR3, as DNA: TGCGCCAGCAGCTTGCAGGGACTAGCAGGCTACAATGAGCAGTTCTTC.

This sequence joins TRBV5-8 and TRBJ1-6, with a weak D call TRBD1 (5 bases). Germline CDR1 reads SGHTS; CDR2 reads YDEGEE. V lost 4 bases and J lost 0, with 14 bases in between. The CDR3 spans 17 residues. The CDR3 reads CASSLDSSSSYNSPLHF. The CDR3 DNA is TGTGCCAGCAGCCTTGACAGCTCGAGCTCCTATAATTCACCCCTCCACTTT.

This clone was detected a few times. This sequence joins TRBV3-1 (or the pseudogene TRBV3-2) and TRBJ2-7; 13 bases are shared with TRBD2. The CDR3 has 17 amino acids. Germline V gene sequence: CDR1 LGHDT, CDR2 YNNKEL (reference sequence). V shed 4 bases and J 2 bases; nucleotides not matched to a gene: 8. CDR3 DNA sequence: TGTGCCAGCAGCCTTACTAGCGGGAGGGCCTTAGCCTACGAGCAGTACTTC. Encoded protein: CASSLTSGRALAYEQYF.

The chain joins TRBV29-1 to TRBJ1-3; D might be TRBD1 (5 bases). Germline assignment: CDR1 SQVTM and CDR2 ANQGSEA. The CDR3 is made up of 16 amino acids. Trimming took 0 bases from V and 2 from J, leaving 14 bases between them. CDR3 region: CSVEDRRGLAGNTIYF. The CDR3, as DNA: TGCAGCGTTGAAGATCGTCGGGGCTTGGCTGGAAACACCATATATTTT.

The CDR3 spells CASSLVASSGNTIYF. The DNA of the CDR3 is TGTGCCAGCAGCTTGGTGGCAAGCTCTGGAAACACCATATATTTT. The V and J genes are TRBV5-6 and TRBJ1-3; D gene ambiguous. The CDR3 loop spans 15 amino acids. CDR1 and CDR2 from the germline V gene are SGHDT and YYEEEE. V was shortened by 0 bases and J by 0 bases, with 7 bases between the two germline ends.

The DNA of the CDR3 is TGTGCCAGCAGCGTAGCTGTCAGCTTGAACACTGAAGCTTTCTTT. Protein sequence: CASSVAVSLNTEAFF. The chain is built from TRBV9 and TRBJ1-1; D is uncertain. Germline V gene lookup returns CDR1 SGDLS and CDR2 YYNGEE. CDR3 length equals 15 residues. V lost 0 bases to trimming and J lost 0 bases, with 9 bases between them.

The chain joins TRBV7-8 to TRBJ2-3; the match to TRBD2 covers 8 bases. V shed 5 bases, J shed 4 bases, and the junction held 8 bases outside the gene matches. The germline CDR1 and CDR2 sequences are SGHVS and FQNEAQ. The CDR3 extends over 15 amino acids. CDR3 sequence (DNA): TGTGCCAGCAGCCCATTGGCGGGGGGCTCAGATACGCAGTATTTT. Translating it yields CASSPLAGGSDTQYF.

This chain joins TRBV28 and TRBJ1-6, with unresolved D. CDR1 MDHEN and CDR2 SYDVKM come from the germline V gene. The ends were cut back, 4 bases at V and 0 bases at J, with 4 bases in the middle. The CDR3 is 14 residues long. DNA of the CDR3: TGTGCCAGCAGTTACAGCTCCTATAATTCACCCCTCCACTTT. Its protein product is CASSYSSYNSPLHF.